What follows is one T cell receptor beta chain and its context. Its antigen is not identified. Other DNA sequences in this specimen translate into the identical CDR3. This sample was taken from a study of shared clonotypes between healthy human individuals. Study-level background: For every donor, three CD4 naive, three CD4 memory, two CD8 naive and one CD8 memory plates were used.

V gave up 3 bases and J gave up 3 bases; unmatched junction bases: 6. Germline CDR1 SGDLS, CDR2 YYNGEE. CDR3 length: 15 residues. Profiled with immunoSEQ multiplex PCR; TCRdb holds only in-frame clones, not every one. The repertoire holds some 2,100,000 clones, with approximately 94% as singletons. Terminally differentiated effector memory CD45RA+ cells were left out of the naive CD8 fraction, which was CD45RO-negative and positively selected for CCR7. There were only Caucasian adults among the donors, and all lived in Nashville, Tennessee. Findings of the study overall: Non-shared clonotypes displayed generation probabilities falling below those of clonotypes present in all four donors.

The J gene is TRBJ2-7, the V gene TRBV9, with 10 bases fitting TRBD1. This TCR was recovered from a man aged 18 to 35 in good health. Some clones in this sample may be carry-over from other donors' samples. Input material: naive CD8+ T cells from PBMCs. CDR3 sequence (DNA): TGTGCCAGCAGCGGAGGACAGGGGGTAGGCTACGAGCAGTACTTC. Protein sequence: CASSGGQGVGYEQYF. Together with reference TRBV9 and TRBJ2-7, the CDR3 gives the full variable domain: DSGVTQTPKHLITATGQRVTLRCSPRSGDLSVYWYQQSLDQGLQFLIQYYNGEERAKGNILERFSAQQFPDLHSELNLSSLELGDSALYFCASSGGQGVGYEQYFGPGTRLTVT.